The clone carrying this T cell receptor beta chain was picked up many times. This sample is part of a study of blood T cell repertoires in COVID-19. About the study: PBMCs, B-cell-depleted T cells, or T cells were the source of the cDNA or gDNA that made up the material.

Assay: immunoSEQ multiplex PCR; the TCRdb copy retains only in-frame clones and omits some. Seen here are around 280,000 clones, around four fifths observed once, and the top ten hold approximately 3.8%. V was shortened by 3 bases and J by 6 bases, with 14 bases between the two germline ends. CDR1 MDHEN and CDR2 SYDVKM come from the germline V gene. This CDR3 has 14 amino acids. The TCR comes from a woman aged 45-60 years with active or convalescent COVID-19. Material for sequencing was peripheral blood. The chain uses TRBV28 and TRBJ2-5; weak D call: TRBD2 (6 bases). CDR3 DNA: TGTGCCAGCAGTTTGCCCTTGGGGGGAAAGACCCAGTACTTC. Translation: CASSLPLGGKTQYF.